The 18 T cell receptor beta chains given below trace back to one sample, sequenced in a study of CD8 T cells in ankylosing spondylitis. One entry per CDR3 protein, called by TCRdb with MiXCR from the 5' RACE reads. This table has roughly 46,000 distinct CDR3 sequences, more than 3% appearing once. The sample taken for sequencing was blood, either unsorted or a sorted T cell fraction (not recorded which). The receptors shown here come from a female donor with ankylosing spondylitis or in good health (not recorded which).

This clonotype has just a few counts. The chain employs TRBV9 and TRBJ2-2; 14 bases are a match to TRBD2. Trimming at V came to 4 bases and at J to 5 bases, leaving 7 bases not matched to a gene. The CDR3 has 17 amino acids. In germline, CDR1 is SGDLS, CDR2 YYNGEE. The CDR3 reads CASSPTSGGAVTGELFF. The CDR3 DNA reads TGTGCCAGCAGCCCGACTAGCGGGGGGGCCGTTACCGGGGAGCTGTTTTTT. The full variable domain, its missing parts supplied by reference TRBV9 and TRBJ2-2, is DSGVTQTPKHLITATGQRVTLRCSPRSGDLSVYWYQQSLDQGLQFLIQYYNGEERAKGNILERFSAQQFPDLHSELNLSSLELGDSALYFCASSPTSGGAVTGELFFGEGSRLTVL.

This clonotype was counted at least ten times. This sequence joins TRBV9 and TRBJ2-3; the match to TRBD1 covers 8 bases. V shed 0 bases and J 10 bases; nucleotides not matched to a gene: 10. Germline lookup yields CDR1 SGDLS and CDR2 YYNGEE. This CDR3 spans 15 amino acids. This CDR3 is CASSVAIQGASSQYF. CDR3 DNA sequence: TGTGCCAGCAGCGTAGCTATTCAGGGGGCGAGTTCGCAGTATTTT.

This clonotype appeared many times. CDR3 sequence: CASSVESTPGNTIYF. The CDR3 DNA reads TGTGCCAGCAGCGTAGAGTCTACCCCTGGAAACACCATATATTTT. The rearrangement joins TRBV9 to TRBJ1-3, with D uncertain. The V gene lost 0 bases and the J gene lost 2 bases, with 9 bases spanning the gap. The CDR3 runs 15 residues. CDR1 is SGDLS and CDR2 is YYNGEE in the germline V gene.

This clonotype came up many times. This sequence joins TRBV4-2 and TRBJ1-5; tentative D call: TRBD1 (5 bases). CDR3 length: 17 amino acids. Trimming removed 1 base from V and 2 bases from J, with 15 bases in between. CDR1 is LGHNA and CDR2 is YNFKEQ in the germline V gene. The CDR3 is CASSQAPGGRRNQPQHF. In DNA, the CDR3 is TGTGCCAGCAGCCAAGCCCCCGGGGGTCGGCGCAATCAGCCCCAGCATTTT.

This clonotype was counted a few times. The chain uses TRBV21-1 and TRBJ2-5; the D call TRBD1 from the table was never checked on the DNA. TRBV21-1 is assigned pseudogene status. CDR3 size: 17 residues. This CDR3 is CASSNFRADHLSETQYF. The CDR3 bases are TGTGCCAGCAGCAATTTCCGGGCAGACCATCTATCAGAGACCCAGTACTTC.

This clonotype was seen repeatedly, ten times or more. This rearrangement joins TRBV9 to TRBJ2-7, with D perhaps matching TRBD1 (5 bases). Trimming removed 3 bases at V and 2 bases at J, with 15 bases between. Per germline, CDR1 SGDLS and CDR2 YYNGEE. CDR3 length: 15 residues. The CDR3 DNA follows: TGTGCCAGCAGCGCGAACGACAGAGCAGCCTACGAGCAGTACTTC. This translates into CASSANDRAAYEQYF.

This clonotype was counted ten times or more. J is TRBJ1-3 and V is TRBV9; no definite D call. From germline, CDR1 is SGDLS and CDR2 YYNGEE. V dropped 6 bases and J dropped 0 bases, with 10 bases sitting between them. This CDR3 region has 14 residues. The CDR3 DNA is TGTGCCAGCAACGGACGGGACTCTGGAAACACCATATATTTT. Amino acids: CASNGRDSGNTIYF.

This clonotype was detected ten times or more. This chain joins TRBV9 and TRBJ2-1; 7 bases line up with TRBD2. V was pared by 5 bases and J by 6 bases, with 14 bases of the junction left unmatched. The CDR3 loop spans 16 amino acids. Germline-derived CDR1 and CDR2 are SGDLS and YYNGEE. CDR3 DNA sequence: TGTGCCAGCAGTGCCGCTCAGGGAGGGATTGGCAATGAGCAGTTCTTC. Amino acids: CASSAAQGGIGNEQFF.

This clonotype was counted at least ten times. V gene TRBV9 combines with J gene TRBJ2-1, with D hard to call. Trimming stripped 0 bases from V and 6 bases from J, with 4 bases between. The CDR3 extends over 12 amino acids. Germline-derived CDR1 and CDR2 are SGDLS and YYNGEE. The CDR3 coding sequence is TGTGCCAGCAGCGTAGGGGTCAATGAGCAGTTCTTC. It specifies CASSVGVNEQFF.

This clonotype was found many times. The chain employs TRBV9 and TRBJ1-1; 9 nucleotides agree with TRBD1. CDR1 SGDLS and CDR2 YYNGEE come from the germline V gene. J gave up 1 base and V 7 bases, and 8 bases lay outside the gene matches. CDR3 length equals 15 residues. CDR3 residues: CASGPMGQGNTEAFF. The CDR3 nucleotides read TGTGCCAGCGGGCCGATGGGACAGGGGAACACTGAAGCTTTCTTT.

There are many counts of this clonotype. J is TRBJ2-3 and V is TRBV9; maybe TRBD2 (6 bases). There are 16 residues in the CDR3. V gave up 2 bases and J gave up 2 bases, with 15 bases separating them. Looked up from germline, CDR1 is SGDLS and CDR2 is YYNGEE. The CDR3 is CASSVSSAGPTDTQYF. The CDR3 region has the DNA TGTGCCAGCAGCGTCTCCTCAGCGGGCCCCACAGATACGCAGTATTTT.

This clonotype was recorded at least ten times. This chain joins TRBV9 and TRBJ2-3; TRBD2 agrees at 11 bases. After removal of 0 bases from V and 3 bases from J, the junction contained 9 bases not matched to a gene. CDR3 length equals 18 residues. Germline CDR1 reads SGDLS; CDR2 reads YYNGEE. This CDR3 is CASSVDLASGGSTDTQYF. The DNA of the CDR3 is TGTGCCAGCAGCGTAGATTTGGCTAGCGGGGGGTCGACAGATACGCAGTATTTT.

This clonotype turned up a few times. The V call is TRBV9, the J call TRBJ2-1; the D gene is possibly TRBD1 (6 bases). The CDR3 is 15 residues long. V was trimmed by 2 bases and J by 0 bases, leaving 9 bases between them. Germline CDR1 is SGDLS and CDR2 is YYNGEE. The CDR3 loop is CASSVGASSYNEQFF. The CDR3 DNA reads as TGTGCCAGCAGCGTGGGGGCTAGCTCCTACAATGAGCAGTTCTTC. The full variable domain, completed using reference TRBV9 and TRBJ2-1, is DSGVTQTPKHLITATGQRVTLRCSPRSGDLSVYWYQQSLDQGLQFLIQYYNGEERAKGNILERFSAQQFPDLHSELNLSSLELGDSALYFCASSVGASSYNEQFFGPGTRLTVL.

This clonotype occurred many times. The V gene is TRBV9, the J gene TRBJ2-1, with a weak D call TRBD1 (5 bases). Germline V gives CDR1 SGDLS, CDR2 YYNGEE. This CDR3 region has 13 residues. V was cut by 1 base and J by 6 bases, with 8 bases left in between. The CDR3 DNA follows: TGTGCCAGCAGCGTACAAGGGGTCAATGAGCAGTTCTTC. This encodes CASSVQGVNEQFF.

This clonotype was recorded many times. This chain links TRBV9 with TRBJ2-3; D not certain. Germline V gives CDR1 SGDLS, CDR2 YYNGEE. Trimming took off 0 bases at V and 5 bases at J, with 10 bases between the two ends. CDR3 length: 14 residues. The CDR3, as DNA: TGTGCCAGCAGCGTAGCCGCTGCAGGAGATACGCAGTATTTT. It codes for CASSVAAAGDTQYF.

This clonotype was seen ten or more times. The chain links TRBV9 to TRBJ1-2; the D gene is possibly TRBD1 (5 bases). V was clipped by 0 bases and J by 1 base, with 10 bases between them. The CDR3 runs to 15 residues. CDR1 SGDLS and CDR2 YYNGEE come from the germline V gene. The chain's CDR3 is CASSVVDNSNYGYTF. The CDR3 DNA sequence: TGTGCCAGCAGCGTAGTGGACAATAGTAACTATGGCTACACCTTC.

This clonotype qualifies as medium-sized (0.01 to 0.1%). The chain links TRBV24-1 to TRBJ1-2; D not resolved. Germline loops: CDR1 KGHDR, CDR2 SFDVKD. With 9 bases removed from V and 2 bases from J, the gap between germline ends came to 15 bases. This CDR3 has 14 amino acids. The CDR3 DNA follows: TGTGCCACCGGTAGGCTGTTAATGAACTATGGCTACACCTTC. Amino acid sequence: CATGRLLMNYGYTF.

At least ten counts were recorded for this clonotype. The genes are TRBV9 and TRBJ2-2, with D tentatively TRBD1 (5 bases). CDR1 is SGDLS and CDR2 is YYNGEE in the germline V gene. V gave up 3 bases and J gave up 1 base, with 16 bases separating them. CDR3 size: 17 residues. CDR3 sequence reads: CASSGIGAARNTGELFF. The CDR3 nucleotides are TGTGCCAGCAGCGGGATTGGGGCGGCAAGGAACACCGGGGAGCTGTTTTTT.